The clone carrying this TCR beta chain was recorded a few times. Its antigen is unidentified. V lost 7 bases and J lost 2, with 11 bases in between. The length of the CDR3 is 13 residues. This sample is part of a study of T-cell memory formation after mild COVID-19. Study-wide results and caveats: What remained unconfirmed was the SARS-CoV-2 specificity of second-wave clones peaking on day 37.

Barcoded TCR alpha and TCR beta cDNA libraries with UMIs came from 5'RACE using constant-segment primers. MiXCR, run by TCRdb on the 5' RACE reads, gives a single entry per CDR3 protein. The repertoire has fewer than 550,000 distinct CDR3 sequences, around 19% of them found once; the top ten carry around 8.4%. J is TRBJ2-5 and V is TRBV12-3 or TRBV12-4; D gene unclear. This sequence was found in an adult woman who had mild COVID-19 (a few samples of this study predate the infection). Cell type and time point are not known. Input material: PBMCs or a T cell subset sorted from them (not recorded which). The CDR3 DNA sequence: TGTGCCAGCACCGGTGATCCACAAGAGACCCAGTACTTC. Protein: CASTGDPQETQYF.